The next 27 T cell receptor beta chains were all read from a single sample in a study of cytomegalovirus exposure and HLA in healthy donors. This PCR relied on a set of 60 Vbeta primers and 13 Jbeta primers. This table comes from immunoSEQ multiplex PCR, and its TCRdb copy is limited to in-frame clones, with some not included. The table lists approximately 180,000 clones, about 88% of them singletons. Sequencing was done on a sample of PBMCs. Source of these receptors: a woman between 18 and 30 years old in good health and CMV-seronegative.

This clone occurred once. This chain connects TRBV5-1 to TRBJ1-2; no definite D call. The CDR3 spans 13 residues. Per the germline V gene, CDR1 is SGHRS and CDR2 is YFSETQ. V lost 4 bases and J lost 6, with 13 bases in between. The CDR3 protein is CASSPTGVNGYTF. The CDR3 DNA is TGCGCCAGCAGCCCCACTGGTGTCAATGGCTACACCTTC.

This clone was detected a few times. This rearrangement joins TRBV2 to TRBJ2-7, with D possibly being TRBD1 (6 bases). Germline assignment: CDR1 SNHLY and CDR2 FYNNEI. This CDR3 has 16 amino acids. Between the trimmed V and J ends, which lost 0 bases and 2 bases, there was a span of 14 bases. Here the CDR3 reads CASSEAWTAIPYEQYF. The CDR3 nucleotides read TGTGCCAGCAGTGAAGCGTGGACAGCGATACCCTACGAGCAGTACTTC.

In regard to this clone: One end of the junction varies from germline; a read error may be responsible. This rearrangement joins TRBV5-5 to TRBJ2-7, with 12 bases identical to TRBD2. From germline, CDR1 is SGHKS and CDR2 YYEKEE (reference sequence). This CDR3 spans 15 amino acids. The CDR3 DNA reads TGCGCCAGCAGCCAAGAGACTAGCGGGAGCGACGAGCAGTACTTC. This translates into CASSQETSGSDEQYF.

This clone was detected a few times. The CDR3 DNA sequence: TGTGCCAGCAGTCCGCTTGGACAGGGGTGGTACGAGCAGTACTTC. Translation gives CASSPLGQGWYEQYF. The chain couples TRBV28 to TRBJ2-7, with TRBD1 identical over 9 bases. Per germline, CDR1 MDHEN and CDR2 SYDVKM. V lost 5 bases, J lost 4 bases, and 9 bases stayed unmatched. This CDR3 is 15 amino acids long.

The chain has TRBV28 and TRBJ2-7, with 7 bases that match TRBD1. Germline lookup yields CDR1 MDHEN and CDR2 SYDVKM. Trimming took 6 bases from V and 4 from J; bases not matched to a gene: 6. The CDR3 has 13 amino acids. This CDR3 is CASSRWDRYEQYF. CDR3 coding DNA: TGTGCCAGCAGCCGATGGGACAGATACGAGCAGTACTTC.

V is TRBV19 and J is TRBJ1-5, with D tentatively TRBD1 (5 bases). The length of the CDR3 is 14 residues. V lost 5 bases and J lost 0, with 8 bases in between. Germline lookup yields CDR1 LNHDA and CDR2 SQIVND (reference sequence). In nucleotides, the CDR3 is TGTGCCAGTAGTCGCGACAGTAGCAATCAGCCCCAGCATTTT. It is translated as CASSRDSSNQPQHF.

The gene calls are TRBV7-9 and TRBJ2-7; 8 nucleotides align to TRBD1. The junction had 8 bases not matched to a gene; V was cut back by 6 bases and J by 4 bases. This CDR3 is 14 amino acids long. CDR1 SEHNR and CDR2 FQNEAQ come from the germline V gene (reference sequence). Here the CDR3 reads CASRREGTGYEQYF. Written as DNA, the CDR3 is TGTGCCAGCAGGAGAGAGGGGACAGGTTACGAGCAGTACTTC.

V and J are TRBV5-6 and TRBJ2-1, with TRBD2 matching 9 bases. CDR1 is SGHDT and CDR2 is YYEEEE in the germline V gene. J lost 1 base, V lost 3 bases, and 11 bases had no gene match. The CDR3 totals 18 residues. The CDR3 loop reads CASSSTAGGLLSYNEQFF. CDR3 nucleotides: TGTGCCAGCAGCTCCACGGCGGGGGGGCTACTTTCCTACAATGAGCAGTTCTTC.

This clone was found once. This chain connects TRBV28 to TRBJ1-2; tentatively, D is TRBD1 (5 bases). The germline V gene encodes CDR1 MDHEN and CDR2 SYDVKM. The ends were cut back, 3 bases at V and 0 bases at J, with 5 bases in the middle. CDR3 size: 13 residues. CDR3 protein: CASSLDTNYGYTF. CDR3 in DNA: TGTGCCAGCAGTTTGGACACTAACTATGGCTACACCTTC.

This clone was detected only a few times. The V and J genes are TRBV30 and TRBJ2-2; maybe TRBD1 (6 bases). Deletions cut 0 bases from V and 0 bases from J, with 14 bases between. This CDR3 comprises 17 residues. Per the germline V gene, CDR1 is GTSNPN and CDR2 is SVGIG (reference sequence). This CDR3 reads CAWSVGWGTTNTGELFF. CDR3 DNA sequence: TGTGCCTGGAGTGTAGGATGGGGGACAACGAACACCGGGGAGCTGTTTTTT.

CDR3 amino acids: CSVEREGLSTDTQYF. DNA of the CDR3: TGCAGCGTTGAACGGGAGGGCCTGTCTACAGATACGCAGTATTTT. The V call is TRBV29-1, the J call TRBJ2-3; TRBD2 agrees at 8 bases. The CDR3 totals 15 residues. V lost 2 bases to trimming and J lost 3 bases; unmatched junction nucleotides: 7. Germline CDR1 is SQVTM and CDR2 is ANQGSEA.

The rearrangement links TRBV7-2 to TRBJ1-1; tentatively, D is TRBD1 (5 bases). This CDR3 contains 14 residues. V was clipped by 5 bases and J by 5 bases, with 15 bases between them. Germline-derived CDR1 and CDR2 are SGHTA and FQGNSA. CDR3 nucleotide sequence: TGTGCCAGCAGCCCCGAGGAGGGGTGGACTGAAGCTTTCTTT. Translation gives CASSPEEGWTEAFF.

Turning to this clone: At one end the junction does not follow the germline gene, possibly because of a read error. The chain has TRBV7-9 and TRBJ2-2, with 8 bases matching TRBD1. Germline values: CDR1 SEHNR, CDR2 FQNEAQ (reference sequence). There are 17 residues in the CDR3. The CDR3 DNA reads as TGTTCCAGCAGCCTCAGGGGACAGGCCTCGAACACCGGGGAGCTGTTTTTT. Translation: CSSSLRGQASNTGELFF.

V is TRBV5-1 and J is TRBJ2-5; 8 bases are a match to TRBD1. The DNA matches TRBJ2-7 better at its end, which makes the J call doubtful. The CDR3 runs 13 residues. In germline, CDR1 is SGHRS, CDR2 YFSETQ. The CDR3 spells CASSLDRGNEQYF. The CDR3 nucleotides are TGCGCCAGCAGCTTGGACAGGGGGAACGAGCAGTACTTC.

This clone was observed a single time. The chain combines TRBV30 with TRBJ2-3; 7 bases map to TRBD2. V trimming: 3 bases; J trimming: 6 bases; junction bases outside the gene matches: 6. CDR3 size: 13 residues. The germline CDR1 and CDR2 sequences are GTSNPN and SVGIG (reference sequence). CDR3 region: CAWSAGVWDTQYF. The CDR3 coding sequence is TGTGCCTGGAGCGCGGGAGTTTGGGATACGCAGTATTTT.

V and J are TRBV6-1 and TRBJ1-1; D remains unclear. The CDR3 spans 13 residues. Germline V gene lookup returns CDR1 MNHNS and CDR2 SASEGT. Deletions cut 7 bases from V and 7 bases from J, with 16 bases between. The CDR3 DNA reads TGTGCCAGCACCGCGCGGTGGCAGCGTGAAGCTTTCTTT. Its translation is CASTARWQREAFF.

The chain combines TRBV5-8 with TRBJ1-1; D is undetermined. This CDR3 region has 14 residues. In germline, CDR1 is SGHTS, CDR2 YDEGEE. Trimming pared 4 bases from V and 0 bases from J, leaving 10 bases between. The CDR3 protein is CASSTTQMNTEAFF. The CDR3 DNA is TGTGCCAGCAGCACAACCCAGATGAACACTGAAGCTTTCTTT.

The V and J genes are TRBV5-1 and TRBJ1-2, with TRBD1 as a possible D gene (5 bases). Trimming took off 4 bases at V and 4 bases at J, with 14 bases between the two ends. Germline V gene data show CDR1 as SGHRS and CDR2 as YFSETQ. The CDR3 contains 14 residues. The CDR3 loop reads CASSRGGDGYGYTF. The CDR3 nucleotides are TGCGCCAGCAGCCGCGGAGGGGATGGCTATGGCTACACCTTC.

The chain's CDR3 is CASSSQGQDEAFF. DNA of the CDR3: TGTGCCAGCAGCTCACAGGGACAGGATGAAGCTTTCTTT. The chain links TRBV5-4 to TRBJ1-1, with 8 bases identical to TRBD1. CDR1 and CDR2 from the germline V gene are SGHNT and YYREEE (reference sequence). V lost 3 bases to trimming and J lost 7 bases; unmatched junction nucleotides: 5. The CDR3 consists of 13 residues.

This clone was counted once. The rearrangement uses TRBV7-8 and TRBJ2-7; TRBD2 aligns across 11 bases. The CDR3 is 17 amino acids. V lost 6 bases to trimming and J lost 1 base; unmatched junction nucleotides: 11. Per the germline V gene, CDR1 is SGHVS and CDR2 is FQNEAQ. The CDR3 reads CASSFTSGSIGSYEQYF. As DNA, the CDR3 is TGTGCCAGCAGTTTCACTAGCGGGAGTATCGGGTCCTACGAGCAGTACTTC.

The CDR3 sequence is CASSLGGQGPFGYTF. CDR3 DNA: TGCGCCAGCAGCTTGGGGGGACAGGGCCCTTTTGGCTACACCTTC. The chain uses TRBV5-1 and TRBJ1-2; 9 bases map to TRBD1. This CDR3 spans 15 amino acids. The germline V gene has CDR1 SGHRS and CDR2 YFSETQ. Trimming cost V 0 bases and J 7 bases; bases outside gene matches: 7. The whole variable domain, remainder taken from reference TRBV5-1 and TRBJ1-2, is KAGVTQTPRYLIKTRGQQVTLSCSPISGHRSVSWYQQTPGQGLQFLFEYFSETQRNKGNFPGRFSGRQFSNSRSEMNVSTLELGDSALYLCASSLGGQGPFGYTFGSGTRLTVV.

CDR3 residues: CASSTDWRSYGYTF. The CDR3 DNA sequence: TGTGCCAGCAGCACGGACTGGAGGAGCTATGGCTACACCTTC. This chain connects TRBV5-5 to TRBJ1-2, with D unclear. Germline lookup yields CDR1 SGHKS and CDR2 YYEKEE (reference sequence). V was cut by 4 bases and J by 4 bases, with 14 bases left in between. This CDR3 is built from 14 residues.

The chain combines TRBV28 with TRBJ2-7; TRBD1 agrees at 8 bases. The CDR3 covers 15 residues. The V and J ends lost 5 bases and 2 bases, in that order; junction bases with no gene match: 8. Germline assignment: CDR1 MDHEN and CDR2 SYDVKM. The CDR3 protein is CASSARQGRPYEQYF. DNA for the CDR3: TGTGCCAGCAGTGCAAGACAGGGGCGACCCTACGAGCAGTACTTC.

The J gene is TRBJ2-5, the V gene TRBV5-1; 13 bases are a match to TRBD2. TRBJ2-7 matches the DNA end more closely, so the J call is doubtful. CDR1 is SGHRS and CDR2 is YFSETQ in the germline V gene. The CDR3 contains 15 residues. The CDR3 bases are TGCGCCAGCAGCTTGGGGACTAGCGGGAGAAACGAGCAGTACTTC. Translation: CASSLGTSGRNEQYF.

This clone was seen only a few times. The chain employs TRBV10-3 and TRBJ2-3, with 9 nucleotides matching TRBD1. From germline, CDR1 is ENHRY and CDR2 SYGVKD. The junction had 14 bases not matched to a gene; V was cut back by 10 bases and J by 3 bases. This CDR3 is built from 16 residues. CDR3 region: CATQPNTGGVTDTQYF. The CDR3 nucleotides are TGTGCCACCCAGCCAAACACAGGGGGCGTGACAGATACGCAGTATTTT.

The genes are TRBV5-8 and TRBJ1-5; 8 bases agree with TRBD1. The V and J ends lost 4 bases and 5 bases, in that order; junction bases with no gene match: 14. The CDR3 runs 17 residues. CDR1 is SGHTS, CDR2 YDEGEE, per germline. For the CDR3, the DNA is TGTGCCAGCAGCCCCTACAGGGGGGGATCTCCCCATCAGCCCCAGCATTTT. Translation: CASSPYRGGSPHQPQHF.

V is TRBV9 and J is TRBJ2-2; 11 bases line up with TRBD2. CDR1 SGDLS and CDR2 YYNGEE come from the germline V gene. V lost 3 bases and J lost 3; bases outside the gene matches: 4. The CDR3 consists of 16 residues. In DNA form, the CDR3 reads TGTGCCAGCAGCGCCCTAGCGGGGGGCCACACCGGGGAGCTGTTTTTT. Protein: CASSALAGGHTGELFF.